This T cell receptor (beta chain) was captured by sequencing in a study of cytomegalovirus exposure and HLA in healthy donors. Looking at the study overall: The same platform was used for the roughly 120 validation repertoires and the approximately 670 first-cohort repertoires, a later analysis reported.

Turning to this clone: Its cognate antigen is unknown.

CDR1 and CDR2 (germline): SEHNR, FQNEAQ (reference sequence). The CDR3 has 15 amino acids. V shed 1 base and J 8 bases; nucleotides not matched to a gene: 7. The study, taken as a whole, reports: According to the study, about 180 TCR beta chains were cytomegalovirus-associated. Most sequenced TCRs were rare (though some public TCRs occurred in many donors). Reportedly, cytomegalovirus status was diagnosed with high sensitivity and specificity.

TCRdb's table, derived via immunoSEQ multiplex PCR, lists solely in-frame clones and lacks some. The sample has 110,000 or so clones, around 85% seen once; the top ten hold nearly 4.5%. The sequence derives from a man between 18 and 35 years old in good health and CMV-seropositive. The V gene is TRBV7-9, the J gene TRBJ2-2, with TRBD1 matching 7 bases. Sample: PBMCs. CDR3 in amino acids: CASSLVDRAAGELFF. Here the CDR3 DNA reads TGTGCCAGCAGCTTAGTCGACAGGGCGGCGGGGGAGCTGTTTTTT.